The clone carrying this T cell receptor (beta chain) came up many times. Its antigen is undetermined. These data are taken from a study of T cells in Graves' hyperthyroidism and ophthalmopathy. TCR beta CDR3 region amplification was performed from RNA transcripts. When the TCR CDR3 underwent first-round RT-PCR, the HTBI primer set was used. TCRdb reanalysed the multiplex PCR reads using MiXCR and keeps one entry per CDR3 protein. The table shows about 580,000 distinct CDR3 sequences, with more than 45% occurring only once. The CDR3 spans 13 residues. Trimming removed 4 bases at V and 0 bases at J, with 4 bases between. Study conclusions and caveats: Separating ophthalmopathy from stable hyperthyroidism was achieved by a 13 V-J model.

Newly diagnosed patients aged 18 to 65 had hyperthyroidism of under 2 months' duration. The chain joins TRBV12-3 or TRBV12-4 to TRBJ1-5, with unresolved D. The receptor comes from a woman under 30 with Graves' hyperthyroidism. Sequencing was done on a sample of peripheral blood or thyroid tissue (not recorded which). CDR3 coding DNA: TGTGCCAGCAGTTACCTTAGCAATCAGCCCCAGCATTTT. This translates into CASSYLSNQPQHF.